These T cell receptor beta chains were read from a single sample in a study of breast tumors, draining lymph nodes, adjacent tissues. In TCRdb, the multiplex PCR reads were re-called with MiXCR into one record per CDR3 protein. The sample includes 30,000 to 40,000 distinct CDR3 sequences, 30% to 45% seen only once; the top ten take 11%. What was sequenced was breast tumor tissue. The receptors were gathered from a female donor with breast cancer. Some clones in this sample may be carry-over from other donors' samples. Each CDR3 is given with its conserved first and last residue. The D gene is left open where the match is weak. Where a row states a size, it is once, few, many or the class of an expanded clone; other rows omit it.

j_call clone_size d_call v_call cdr3_aa cdr3_nt
TRBJ2-1 many TRBD1 TRBV20-1 CSARDWRQGLNNEQFF TGCAGTGCTAGAGATTGGAGACAGGGCTTAAACAATGAGCAGTTCTTC
TRBJ2-1 many TRBD1 TRBV11-3 CASSLGHGTGSIGEQFF TGTGCCAGCAGCTTAGGTCACGGGACAGGGTCTATAGGTGAGCAGTTCTTC
TRBJ1-2 many - TRBV20-1 CSARATTGPYGYTF TGCAGTGCTAGGGCCACAACAGGTCCCTATGGCTACACCTTC
TRBJ2-2 many TRBD2 TRBV7-8 CASSRPGLDFSNTGELFF TGTGCCAGCAGCCGACCGGGACTAGATTTCTCCAACACCGGGGAGCTGTTTTTT
TRBJ2-1 many TRBD2 TRBV9 CASSGGTSGSNEQFF TGTGCCAGCAGCGGAGGGACTAGCGGGAGCAATGAGCAGTTCTTC
TRBJ1-5 - - TRBV3-1 CASSRGSQKNQPQHF TGTGCCAGCAGCCGGGGGTCCCAGAAAAATCAGCCCCAGCATTTT
TRBJ2-5 once TRBD1 TRBV24-1 CATSDTTGVLETQYF TGTGCCACCAGTGACACTACAGGGGTACTGGAGACCCAGTACTTC
TRBJ2-2 many - TRBV11-1 CASSLEVRTGELFF TGTGCCAGCAGCTTGGAGGTCCGCACCGGGGAGCTGTTTTTT
TRBJ2-1 - - TRBV7-8 CASSAITSTNEQFF TGTGCCAGCAGCGCGATCACTAGCACCAATGAGCAGTTCTTC
TRBJ2-7 many - TRBV7-6 CASSLNPYNYEQYF TGTGCCAGCAGCTTAAATCCCTACAACTACGAGCAGTACTTC